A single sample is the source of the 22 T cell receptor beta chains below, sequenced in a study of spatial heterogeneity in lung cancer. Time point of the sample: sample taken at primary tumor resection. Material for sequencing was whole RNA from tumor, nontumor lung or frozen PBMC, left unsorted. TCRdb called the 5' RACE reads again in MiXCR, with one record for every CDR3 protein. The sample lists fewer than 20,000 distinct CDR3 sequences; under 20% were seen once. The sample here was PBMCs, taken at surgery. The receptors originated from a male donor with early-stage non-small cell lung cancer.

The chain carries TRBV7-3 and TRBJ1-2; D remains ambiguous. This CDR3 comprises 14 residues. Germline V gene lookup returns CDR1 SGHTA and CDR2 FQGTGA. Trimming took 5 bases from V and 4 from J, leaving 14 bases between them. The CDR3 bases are TGTGCCAGCAGCCCCCGCCCGCGCTCCTATGGCTACACCTTC. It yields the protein CASSPRPRSYGYTF.

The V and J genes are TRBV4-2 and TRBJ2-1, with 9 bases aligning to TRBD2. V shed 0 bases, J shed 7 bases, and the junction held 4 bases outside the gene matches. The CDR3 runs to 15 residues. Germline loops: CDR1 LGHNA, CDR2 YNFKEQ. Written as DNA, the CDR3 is TGTGCCAGCAGCCAAGAGGCGGGGGGGCTAAATGAGCAGTTCTTC. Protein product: CASSQEAGGLNEQFF.

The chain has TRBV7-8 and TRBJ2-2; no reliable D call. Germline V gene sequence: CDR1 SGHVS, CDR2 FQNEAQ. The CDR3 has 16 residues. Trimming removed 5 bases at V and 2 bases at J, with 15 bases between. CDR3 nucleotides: TGTGCCAGCAGCCCCCGACTGCAGGTCAACACCGGGGAGCTGTTTTTT. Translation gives CASSPRLQVNTGELFF.

CDR3 nucleotides: TGTGCCACCAGCAGGAGCGTACTGGATAGCAATCAGCCCCAGCATTTT. Its protein is CATSRSVLDSNQPQHF. This chain joins TRBV15 and TRBJ1-5; D is undetermined. CDR3 length: 16 residues. Trimming removed 3 bases at V and 0 bases at J, with 12 bases between. Germline values: CDR1 LNHNV, CDR2 YYDKDF (reference sequence).

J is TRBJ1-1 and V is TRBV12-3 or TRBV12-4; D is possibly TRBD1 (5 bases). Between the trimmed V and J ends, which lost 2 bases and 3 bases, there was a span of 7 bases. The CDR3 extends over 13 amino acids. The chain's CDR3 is CASSLKGDTEAFF. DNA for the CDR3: TGTGCCAGCAGTTTAAAAGGGGACACTGAAGCTTTCTTT.

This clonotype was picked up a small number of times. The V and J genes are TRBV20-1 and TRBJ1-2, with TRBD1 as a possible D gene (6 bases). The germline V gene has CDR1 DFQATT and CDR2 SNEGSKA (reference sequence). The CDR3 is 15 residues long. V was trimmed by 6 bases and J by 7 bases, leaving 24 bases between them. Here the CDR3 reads CSAPRSPGEEFGYTF. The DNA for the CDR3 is TGCAGTGCCCCTAGAAGTCCAGGGGAAGAATTTGGCTACACCTTC.

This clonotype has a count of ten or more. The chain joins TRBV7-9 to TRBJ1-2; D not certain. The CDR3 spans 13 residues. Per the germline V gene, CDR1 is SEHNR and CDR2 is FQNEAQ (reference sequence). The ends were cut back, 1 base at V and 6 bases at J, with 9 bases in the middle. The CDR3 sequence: CASSLGQVHGYTF. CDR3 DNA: TGTGCCAGCAGCTTAGGCCAGGTCCATGGCTACACCTTC. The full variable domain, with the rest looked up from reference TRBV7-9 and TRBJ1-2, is DTGVSQNPRHKITKRGQNVTFRCDPISEHNRLYWYRQTLGQGPEFLTYFQNEAQLEKSRLLSDRFSAERPKGSFSTLEIQRTEQGDSAMYLCASSLGQVHGYTFGSGTRLTVV.

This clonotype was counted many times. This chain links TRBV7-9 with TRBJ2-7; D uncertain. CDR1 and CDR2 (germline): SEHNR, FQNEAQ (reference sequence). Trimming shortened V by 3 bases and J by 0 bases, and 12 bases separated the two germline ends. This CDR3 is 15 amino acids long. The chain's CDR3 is CASSLAASTSYEQYF. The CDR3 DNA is TGTGCCAGCAGCTTGGCAGCCAGTACCTCCTACGAGCAGTACTTC. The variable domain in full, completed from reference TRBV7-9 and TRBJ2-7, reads DTGVSQNPRHKITKRGQNVTFRCDPISEHNRLYWYRQTLGQGPEFLTYFQNEAQLEKSRLLSDRFSAERPKGSFSTLEIQRTEQGDSAMYLCASSLAASTSYEQYFGPGTRLTVT.

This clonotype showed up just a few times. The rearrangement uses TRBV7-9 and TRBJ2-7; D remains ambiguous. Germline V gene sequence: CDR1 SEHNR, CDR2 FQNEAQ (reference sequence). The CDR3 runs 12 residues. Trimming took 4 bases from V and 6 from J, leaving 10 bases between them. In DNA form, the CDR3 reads TGTGCCAGCAGCTCAAACCAACTCGAGCAGTACTTC. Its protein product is CASSSNQLEQYF.

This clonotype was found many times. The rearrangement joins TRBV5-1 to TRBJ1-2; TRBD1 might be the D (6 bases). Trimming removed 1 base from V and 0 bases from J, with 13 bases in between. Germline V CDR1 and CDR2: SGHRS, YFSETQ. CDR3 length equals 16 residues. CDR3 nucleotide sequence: TGCGCCAGCAGCTTGTACGGGGACACCTCTAACTATGGCTACACCTTC. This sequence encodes CASSLYGDTSNYGYTF. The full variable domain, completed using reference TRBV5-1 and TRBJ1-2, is KAGVTQTPRYLIKTRGQQVTLSCSPISGHRSVSWYQQTPGQGLQFLFEYFSETQRNKGNFPGRFSGRQFSNSRSEMNVSTLELGDSALYLCASSLYGDTSNYGYTFGSGTRLTVV.

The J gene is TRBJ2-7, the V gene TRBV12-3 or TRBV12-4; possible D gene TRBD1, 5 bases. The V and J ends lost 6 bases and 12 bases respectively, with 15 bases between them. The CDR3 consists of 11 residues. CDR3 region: CASSSGHERYF. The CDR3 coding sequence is TGTGCCAGCAGCTCAGGACACGAGAGGTACTTC.

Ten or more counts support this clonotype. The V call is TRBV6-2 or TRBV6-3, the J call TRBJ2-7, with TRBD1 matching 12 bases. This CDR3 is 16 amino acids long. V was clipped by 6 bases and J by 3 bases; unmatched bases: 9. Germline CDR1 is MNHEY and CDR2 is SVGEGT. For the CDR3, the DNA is TGTGCCAGCAGACCGACCGGGACAGGGGGCGGCTACGAGCAGTACTTC. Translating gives CASRPTGTGGGYEQYF.

The CDR3 DNA reads as TGTGCCAGCAGCTTCTCTTCGCTAGACGAGCAGTACTTC. Amino acids: CASSFSSLDEQYF. V is TRBV5-6 and J is TRBJ2-7, with D unclear. There are 13 residues in the CDR3. Trimming left V 2 bases short and J 5 bases short, with 11 bases between. Germline loops: CDR1 SGHDT, CDR2 YYEEEE. Full variable domain (remainder filled in from reference TRBV5-6 and TRBJ2-7): DAGVTQSPTHLIKTRGQQVTLRCSPKSGHDTVSWYQQALGQGPQFIFQYYEEEERQRGNFPDRFSGHQFPNYSSELNVNALLLGDSALYLCASSFSSLDEQYFGPGTRLTVT.

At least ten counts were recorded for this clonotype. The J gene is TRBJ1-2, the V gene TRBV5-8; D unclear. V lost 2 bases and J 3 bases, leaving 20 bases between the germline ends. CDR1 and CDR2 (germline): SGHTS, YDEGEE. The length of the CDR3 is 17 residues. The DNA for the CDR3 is TGTGCCAGCAGCTTCTTCTCCGTGGGAGAACCTCACTATGGCTACACCTTC. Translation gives CASSFFSVGEPHYGYTF.

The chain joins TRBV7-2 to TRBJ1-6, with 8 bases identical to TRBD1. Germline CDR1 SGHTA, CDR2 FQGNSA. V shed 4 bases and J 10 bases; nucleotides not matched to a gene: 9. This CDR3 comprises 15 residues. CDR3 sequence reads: CASSSTTGGRSPLHF. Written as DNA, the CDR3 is TGTGCCAGCAGCTCCACAACAGGGGGTAGGTCACCCCTCCACTTT.

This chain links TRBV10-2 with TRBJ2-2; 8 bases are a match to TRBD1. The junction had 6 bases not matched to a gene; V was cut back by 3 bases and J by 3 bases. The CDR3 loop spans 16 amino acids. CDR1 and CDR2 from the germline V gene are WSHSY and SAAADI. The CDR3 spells CASSDGGQAYTGELFF. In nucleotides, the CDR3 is TGCGCCAGCAGTGATGGGGGACAGGCCTACACCGGGGAGCTGTTTTTT.

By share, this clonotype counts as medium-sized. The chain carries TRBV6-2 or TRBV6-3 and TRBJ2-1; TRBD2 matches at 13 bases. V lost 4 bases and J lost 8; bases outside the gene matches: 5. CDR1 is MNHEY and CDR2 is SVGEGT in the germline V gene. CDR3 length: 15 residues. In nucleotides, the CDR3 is TGTGCCAGCAGTTTAACTAGCGGGGGGGCCCATGAGCAGTTCTTC. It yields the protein CASSLTSGGAHEQFF.

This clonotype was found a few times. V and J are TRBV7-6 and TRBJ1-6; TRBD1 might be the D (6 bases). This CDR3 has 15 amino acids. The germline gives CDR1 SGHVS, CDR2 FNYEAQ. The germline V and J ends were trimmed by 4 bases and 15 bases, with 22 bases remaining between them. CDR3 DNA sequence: TGTGCCAGCAGCTCGGGACACAGTTATAATTCATTCCTCCACTTT. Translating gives CASSSGHSYNSFLHF.

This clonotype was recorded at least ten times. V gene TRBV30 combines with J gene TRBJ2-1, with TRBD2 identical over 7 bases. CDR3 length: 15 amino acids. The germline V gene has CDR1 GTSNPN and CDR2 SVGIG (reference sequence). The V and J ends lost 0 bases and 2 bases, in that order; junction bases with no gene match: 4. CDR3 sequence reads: CAWSVQGLAYNEQFF. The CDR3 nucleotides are TGTGCCTGGAGTGTACAAGGACTAGCCTACAATGAGCAGTTCTTC.

The CDR3 is CASSLDPGHRIYGYTF. The CDR3 DNA is TGTGCCAGCAGCTTGGACCCGGGACATAGGATATATGGCTACACCTTC. The chain combines TRBV5-6 with TRBJ1-2, with D tentatively TRBD1 (6 bases). Trimming took 0 bases from V and 5 from J, leaving 17 bases between them. Germline CDR1 is SGHDT and CDR2 is YYEEEE. The CDR3 sequence is 16 residues long.

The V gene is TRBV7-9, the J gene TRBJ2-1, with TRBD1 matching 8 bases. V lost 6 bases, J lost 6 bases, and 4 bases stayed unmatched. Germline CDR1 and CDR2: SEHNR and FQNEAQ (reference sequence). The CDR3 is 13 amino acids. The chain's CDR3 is CASSTGTGNEQFF. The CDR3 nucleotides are TGTGCCAGCAGTACCGGGACAGGCAATGAGCAGTTCTTC. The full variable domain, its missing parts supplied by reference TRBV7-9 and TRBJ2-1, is DTGVSQNPRHKITKRGQNVTFRCDPISEHNRLYWYRQTLGQGPEFLTYFQNEAQLEKSRLLSDRFSAERPKGSFSTLEIQRTEQGDSAMYLCASSTGTGNEQFFGPGTRLTVL.

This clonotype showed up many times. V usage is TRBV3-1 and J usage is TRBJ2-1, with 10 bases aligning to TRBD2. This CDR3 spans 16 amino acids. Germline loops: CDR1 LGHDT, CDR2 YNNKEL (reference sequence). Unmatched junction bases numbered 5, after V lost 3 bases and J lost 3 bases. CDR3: CASSQDSGGFYNEQFF. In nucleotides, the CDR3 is TGTGCCAGCAGCCAGGATAGCGGGGGGTTCTACAATGAGCAGTTCTTC.